The present T cell receptor (beta chain) was sequenced within a study of T cells in Graves' hyperthyroidism and ophthalmopathy. This clonotype was seen many times. As yet, its antigen is unknown. Source material for PBMCs was around 10 ml fresh peripheral blood. Germline lookup yields CDR1 LNHNV and CDR2 YYDKDF (reference sequence). The CDR3 extends over 16 amino acids. V shed 1 base and J 6 bases; nucleotides not matched to a gene: 7. General study results and limits: A model using 13 V-J features told ophthalmopathy apart from stable hyperthyroidism. Most thyroid clonotypes that were expanded above 0.001 also turned up in blood.

RNA transcripts provided the source from which TCR beta CDR3 regions were amplified. First-round RT-PCR with HTBI primers amplified the TCR CDR3 region. Each CDR3 protein gets one entry after TCRdb re-called the multiplex PCR reads with MiXCR. The sample carries about 620,000 distinct CDR3 sequences, 15% to 20% recorded once. The chain carries TRBV15 and TRBJ2-7, with 12 positions matching TRBD2. The sample was blood. The TCR sequence derives from a woman in her thirties with Graves' hyperthyroidism. The CDR3 is CATSRGPTSGSGEQYF. The CDR3 DNA follows: TGTGCCACCAGCAGAGGTCCGACTAGCGGGAGTGGCGAGCAGTACTTC. Using reference TRBV15 and TRBJ2-7 for the parts outside the CDR3, the full variable domain is DAMVIQNPRYQVTQFGKPVTLSCSQTLNHNVMYWYQQKSSQAPKLLFHYYDKDFNNEADTPDNFQSRRPNTSFCFLDIRSPGLGDTAMYLCATSRGPTSGSGEQYFGPGTRLTVT.